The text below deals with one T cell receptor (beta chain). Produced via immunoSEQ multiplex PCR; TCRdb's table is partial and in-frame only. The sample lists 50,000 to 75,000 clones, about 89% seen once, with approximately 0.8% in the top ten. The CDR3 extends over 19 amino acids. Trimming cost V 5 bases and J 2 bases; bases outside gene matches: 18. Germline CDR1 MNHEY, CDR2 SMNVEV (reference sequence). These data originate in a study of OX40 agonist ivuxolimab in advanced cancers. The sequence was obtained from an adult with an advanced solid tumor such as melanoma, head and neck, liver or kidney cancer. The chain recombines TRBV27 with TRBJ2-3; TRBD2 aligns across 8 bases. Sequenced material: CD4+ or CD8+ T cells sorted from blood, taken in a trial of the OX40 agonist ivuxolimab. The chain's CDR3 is CASSRGLVQPSTFTDTQYF. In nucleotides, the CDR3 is TGTGCCAGCAGTCGGGGACTAGTACAGCCGTCCACTTTCACAGATACGCAGTATTTT.